The following is a TCR beta chain sequence with its context. The antigen remains undetermined. Template material for amplifying TCR beta CDR3 regions consisted of RNA transcripts. The primer set for the first-round RT-PCR of the TCR CDR3 was HTBI. TCRdb recomputed calls from the multiplex PCR reads with MiXCR, one row per CDR3 protein. The data hold 550,000 to 700,000 distinct CDR3 sequences, with around 45% observed a single time. The CDR3 has 12 residues. The germline gives CDR1 ENHRY, CDR2 SYGVKD. Between the trimmed V and J ends, which lost 10 bases and 6 bases, there was a span of 15 bases. These data originate in a study of T cells in Graves' hyperthyroidism and ophthalmopathy. General study results and limits: Ophthalmopathy and stable hyperthyroidism were told apart by a 13 V-J model.

The clonotype originates from an adult woman with Graves' disease, either hyperthyroidism or ophthalmopathy (not recorded which). The rearrangement links TRBV10-3 to TRBJ1-2; D is possibly TRBD1 (5 bases). The material sequenced was peripheral blood or thyroid tissue (not recorded which). CDR3 amino acids: CATAGVEDGYTF. In DNA form, the CDR3 reads TGTGCCACCGCGGGGGTGGAAGATGGCTACACCTTC.